This T cell receptor beta chain was profiled in a study of cytomegalovirus exposure and HLA in healthy donors. This clone was recorded once. Its target is unknown. Overall study findings and caveats: Among the CMV-associated chains, a few were confirmed in vitro as specific for CMV antigens. Investigators reported 164 TCR beta chains as tied to cytomegalovirus.

The CDR3 sequence is 13 residues long. V trimming: 6 bases; J trimming: 1 base; junction bases outside the gene matches: 2. Germline V gene lookup returns CDR1 MNHEY and CDR2 SVGAGI. The method was immunoSEQ multiplex PCR; TCRdb's version includes in-frame clones alone and lacks a portion of them. Of under 200,000 clones in the sample, 70% to 90% are singletons; the top ten hold 2% to 2.5%. The receptor was isolated from a woman aged 18-29 years in good health and CMV-seronegative. The sample taken for sequencing was PBMCs. This chain joins TRBV6-5 and TRBJ1-2; 7 bases line up with TRBD1. The CDR3 spells CASSRGVNYGYTF. CDR3 DNA sequence: TGTGCCAGCAGCAGGGGGGTTAACTATGGCTACACCTTC.